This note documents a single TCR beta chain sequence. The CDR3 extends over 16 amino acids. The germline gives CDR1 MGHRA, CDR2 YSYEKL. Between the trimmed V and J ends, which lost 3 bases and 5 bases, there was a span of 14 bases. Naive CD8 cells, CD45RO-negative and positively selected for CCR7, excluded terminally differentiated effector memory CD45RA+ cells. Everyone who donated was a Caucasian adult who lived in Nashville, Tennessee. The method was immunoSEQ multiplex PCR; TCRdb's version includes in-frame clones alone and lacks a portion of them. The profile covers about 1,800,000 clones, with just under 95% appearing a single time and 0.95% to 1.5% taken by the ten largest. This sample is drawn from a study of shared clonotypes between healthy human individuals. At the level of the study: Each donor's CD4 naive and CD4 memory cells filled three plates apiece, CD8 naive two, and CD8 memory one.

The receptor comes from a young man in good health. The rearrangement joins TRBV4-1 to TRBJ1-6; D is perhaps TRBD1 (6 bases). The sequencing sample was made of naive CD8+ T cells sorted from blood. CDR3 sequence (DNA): TGCGCCAGCAGCCACCCACAGGGAGGTAATAATTCACCCCTCCACTTT. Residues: CASSHPQGGNNSPLHF.